What follows is one T cell receptor (beta chain) and its context. The antigen remains unidentified. This sample was taken from a study of cytomegalovirus exposure and HLA in healthy donors. Study as a whole: An earlier analysis identified 120 million or so unique TCR beta sequences in about 200 million T cells.

The ends lost 6 bases at V and 3 bases at J; junction bases unmatched: 5. Germline CDR1 is MNHEY and CDR2 is SMNVEV (reference sequence). The CDR3 has 14 amino acids. The study's findings and limits: Earlier analysis yielded a pattern in which most TCR beta V segments were productive about 87% or about 30% of the time.

A multiplex PCR was run with 60 Vbeta primers and 13 Jbeta primers. TCRdb's copy holds only in-frame clones and misses some; the assay was immunoSEQ multiplex PCR. This table holds roughly 100,000 clones, around 80% found once. Though probably carrying unrecorded immune exposures, donors were nominally healthy at sampling. This TCR was recovered from a woman in her 50s in good health and CMV-seropositive. Sequencing was performed on PBMCs. V is TRBV27 and J is TRBJ1-5, with 7 bases matching TRBD1. CDR3 loop: CASSRQGLNQPQHF. The CDR3 DNA sequence: TGTGCCAGCAGCCGACAGGGCCTCAATCAGCCCCAGCATTTT.